This TCR beta chain was sequenced during a study of cytomegalovirus exposure and HLA in healthy donors. Vbeta (60) and Jbeta (13) primers were used in the PCR. Generated by immunoSEQ multiplex PCR, the TCRdb table keeps only in-frame clones and is missing some. In the table there are 100,000 or so clones, about 80% of which are singletons. The germline CDR1 and CDR2 sequences are SGHDT and YYEEEE. The CDR3 sequence is 14 residues long. V was shortened by 6 bases and J by 6 bases, with 18 bases between the two germline ends. This chain uses TRBV5-6 with TRBJ1-2; possibly TRBD1 for D (5 bases). Sequenced input: PBMCs. The sequence derives from a female donor in good health and CMV-seronegative. The CDR3 DNA sequence: TGTGCCAGCAACCCTGTGGGGAGGGGTGATGGCTACACCTTC. Translated, it gives CASNPVGRGDGYTF.